The 15 T cell receptor beta chains listed next were all sequenced from one sample in a study of metastatic and nonmetastatic thyroid tumors. The entire patient cohort was treatment-naive prior to thyroid surgery. With MiXCR, TCRdb reprocessed the PCR reads. The sample lists roughly 13,000 clones; under 35% were seen once. The sample taken for sequencing was blood. Receptor source: a female donor with papillary thyroid cancer or a benign thyroid nodule (not recorded which). Some clones in this sample may be carry-over from other donors' samples.

Of note for this clone: A read error may produce the germline difference seen at one junction end. The CDR3 sequence is CACSAFGGYSYEQFF. For the CDR3, the DNA is TGTGCCTGCAGCGCGTTTGGGGGTTATTCATATGAGCAGTTCTTC. The chain is built from TRBV11-2 and TRBJ2-1, with D perhaps being TRBD1 or TRBD2 (5 bases each). CDR3 size: 15 residues. Germline V CDR1 and CDR2: SGHAT, FQNNGV.

This clone rates as medium-sized. V gene TRBV30 combines with J gene TRBJ2-7, with a weak D call TRBD2 (5 bases). There are 14 residues in the CDR3. In germline, CDR1 is GTSNPN, CDR2 SVGIG (reference sequence). Trimming took 3 bases from V and 1 from J, leaving 13 bases between them. The CDR3 nucleotides are TGTGCCTGGAGGGAGGAGTGGGGTTCCTACGAGCAGTACTTC. Its protein is CAWREEWGSYEQYF.

This clone is medium-sized within its sample. V is TRBV5-1 and J is TRBJ1-1, with TRBD1 matching over 7 bases. The CDR3 runs to 14 residues. Losses at the gene ends were 4 bases for V and 2 bases for J; bases not matched to a gene: 5. CDR1 is SGHRS, CDR2 YFSETQ, per germline. CDR3 bases: TGCGCCAGCAGCCTCGGGACAGCAAACACTGAAGCTTTCTTT. Protein product: CASSLGTANTEAFF.

Relative to its sample, this clone is medium-sized. V usage is TRBV20-1 and J usage is TRBJ1-3; D is ambiguous. The V end lost 8 bases, the J end lost 0 bases, and 11 bases lay between the germline ends. The CDR3 is 13 amino acids. Per germline, CDR1 DFQATT and CDR2 SNEGSKA (reference sequence). CDR3 sequence reads: CSTTVHSGNTIYF. In nucleotides, the CDR3 is TGCAGTACTACAGTACACTCTGGAAACACCATATATTTT.

Within the sample, this clone is medium-sized. The rearrangement joins TRBV6-6 to TRBJ2-7, with D perhaps TRBD1 or TRBD2 (5 bases each). V shed 2 bases and J shed 4 bases, with 12 bases lying between them. Germline lookup yields CDR1 MNHNY and CDR2 SVGAGI (reference sequence). CDR3 size: 14 residues. In DNA form, the CDR3 reads TGTGCCAGCAGTTACCCTGGGGGAGCTTACGAGCAGTACTTC. Translation: CASSYPGGAYEQYF.

The rearrangement uses TRBV10-2 and TRBJ1-6, with unresolved D. Trimming shortened V by 3 bases and J by 10 bases, and 13 bases separated the two germline ends. This CDR3 spans 14 amino acids. In germline, CDR1 is WSHSY, CDR2 SAAADI. The CDR3 region has the DNA TGCGCCAGCAGTGATCAGGATTTGGACTCACCCCTCCACTTT. Amino acid sequence: CASSDQDLDSPLHF.

V usage is TRBV7-9 and J usage is TRBJ1-2, with D possibly TRBD1 on 5 matching bases. V dropped 5 bases and J dropped 10 bases, with 17 bases sitting between them. Germline loops: CDR1 SEHNR, CDR2 FQNEAQ (reference sequence). The length of the CDR3 is 13 residues. The CDR3 is CASSPGQWVDYTF. The CDR3 region has the DNA TGTGCCAGCAGCCCAGGGCAATGGGTTGACTACACCTTC. Full variable domain (missing parts from reference TRBV7-9 and TRBJ1-2): DTGVSQNPRHKITKRGQNVTFRCDPISEHNRLYWYRQTLGQGPEFLTYFQNEAQLEKSRLLSDRFSAERPKGSFSTLEIQRTEQGDSAMYLCASSPGQWVDYTFGSGTRLTVV.

This clone counts as medium-sized. The chain is built from TRBV20-1 and TRBJ1-1; TRBD1 is a possible D gene (6 bases). Germline assignment: CDR1 DFQATT and CDR2 SNEGSKA (reference sequence). Trimming cost V 5 bases and J 1 base, with 23 bases left between them. This CDR3 is built from 17 residues. The CDR3 DNA reads TGCAGTGCTCCTAAGACAAAATCGACAGGCCGGAACACTGAAGCTTTCTTT. Translating it yields CSAPKTKSTGRNTEAFF.

A single count supports this clone. The chain has TRBV19 and TRBJ1-1; no definite D call. The V gene lost 3 bases and the J gene lost 1 base, with 15 bases spanning the gap. CDR1 is LNHDA, CDR2 SQIVND, per germline (reference sequence). The CDR3 sequence is 16 residues long. CDR3 bases: TGTGCCAGTAGTATGGAGGGTGTACGGAGGAACACTGAAGCTTTCTTT. It is translated as CASSMEGVRRNTEAFF. Supplemented by reference TRBV19 and TRBJ1-1, the full variable domain reads DGGITQSPKYLFRKEGQNVTLSCEQNLNHDAMYWYRQDPGQGLRLIYYSQIVNDFQKGDIAEGYSVSREKKESFPLTVTSAQKNPTAFYLCASSMEGVRRNTEAFFGQGTRLTVV.

The chain has TRBV6-5 and TRBJ2-6, with D uncertain. Per germline, CDR1 MNHEY and CDR2 SVGAGI. The CDR3 contains 16 residues. V was clipped by 0 bases and J by 0 bases, with 6 bases between them. The CDR3 spells CASSYSLVSGANVLTF. The CDR3 bases are TGTGCCAGCAGTTACTCACTGGTCTCTGGGGCCAACGTCCTGACTTTC.

The rearrangement joins TRBV6-1 to TRBJ1-2, with 8 nucleotides matching TRBD1. Germline loops: CDR1 MNHNS, CDR2 SASEGT. This CDR3 is 15 amino acids long. V gave up 9 bases and J gave up 8 bases; unmatched junction bases: 17. DNA for the CDR3: TGTGCCAGTAGGTCACTATCGACAGGGGTGATCGGCTACACCTTC. It specifies CASRSLSTGVIGYTF.

This clone has a count of ten or more. The chain recombines TRBV25-1 with TRBJ1-2; D not certain. Germline lookup yields CDR1 MGHDK and CDR2 SYGVNS. This CDR3 has 15 amino acids. Trimming left V 3 bases short and J 1 base short, with 12 bases between. The CDR3 nucleotides are TGTGCCAGCAGTGATGGAACCAATGATAACTATGGCTACACCTTC. This translates into CASSDGTNDNYGYTF.

This clone was detected many times. The chain joins TRBV7-6 to TRBJ2-7; 9 positions match TRBD1. The germline gives CDR1 SGHVS, CDR2 FNYEAQ. The CDR3 extends over 16 amino acids. J gave up 6 bases and V 5 bases, and 14 bases lay outside the gene matches. The CDR3 region has the DNA TGTGCCAGCAGCCCGGCCCCGACAGGGGGGGGGATCGAGCAGTACTTC. This codes for CASSPAPTGGGIEQYF.

The chain recombines TRBV30 with TRBJ1-1, with TRBD1 matching 7 bases. Germline CDR1 and CDR2: GTSNPN and SVGIG (reference sequence). Germline trimming cut 3 bases from V and 4 bases from J; bases unmatched to any gene: 2. The CDR3 consists of 12 residues. In nucleotides, the CDR3 is TGTGCCTGGAGACAGGGGACCACTGAAGCTTTCTTT. Residues: CAWRQGTTEAFF.

This clone was detected a few times. The gene calls are TRBV5-1 and TRBJ2-7, with 7 bases lining up with TRBD2. With V trimmed by 5 bases and J by 1 base, 3 bases remained unmatched. Germline CDR1 and CDR2: SGHRS and YFSETQ. The CDR3 length is 13 residues. The CDR3 spells CASSSGGSYEQYF. The CDR3 DNA reads TGCGCCAGCAGTTCGGGGGGTTCCTACGAGCAGTACTTC.